A single sample gave rise to the 12 T cell receptor beta chains below, sequenced in a study of T cell repertoires in cytomegalovirus infection. From the reads, TCRdb called clonotypes with MiXCR, one entry per CDR3 protein. The table lists 290,000 or so distinct CDR3 sequences, 25% of them singletons. Sequencing was done on a sample of PBMCs. These receptors originate from a human donor in good health (CMV status not recorded). Some clones in this sample may be carry-over from other donors' samples.

The gene calls are TRBV6-2 or TRBV6-3 and TRBJ2-7; 11 nucleotides match TRBD2. The CDR3 has 16 residues. The germline gives CDR1 MNHEY, CDR2 SVGEGT. Unmatched junction bases numbered 9, after V lost 4 bases and J lost 4 bases. For the CDR3, the DNA is TGTGCCAGCAGTTCCGGGACTAGCGGAGCGGGGTACGAGCAGTACGTC. This codes for CASSSGTSGAGYEQYV.

This chain connects TRBV20-1 to TRBJ1-3, with D perhaps TRBD1 (6 bases). V lost 6 bases to trimming and J lost 4 bases, with 16 bases between them. Germline V CDR1 and CDR2: DFQATT, SNEGSKA (reference sequence). The CDR3 is made up of 14 amino acids. The CDR3 sequence is CSALQGEGGNTIYF. The CDR3, as DNA: TGCAGTGCCCTACAGGGCGAGGGGGGAAACACCATATATTTT.

This clonotype was counted a few times. The CDR3 DNA is TGTGCCAGTAGTCGGAGCTCCCGGACAGAGACCCAGTACTTC. Its translation: CASSRSSRTETQYF. The rearrangement links TRBV19 to TRBJ2-5; D uncertain. The CDR3 is made up of 14 amino acids. The germline V gene has CDR1 LNHDA and CDR2 SQIVND (reference sequence). V lost 5 bases and J 4 bases, leaving 14 bases between the germline ends. The whole variable domain, remainder taken from reference TRBV19 and TRBJ2-5, is DGGITQSPKYLFRKEGQNVTLSCEQNLNHDAMYWYRQDPGQGLRLIYYSQIVNDFQKGDIAEGYSVSREKKESFPLTVTSAQKNPTAFYLCASSRSSRTETQYFGPGTRLLVL.

V and J are TRBV18 and TRBJ1-1; D unclear. The CDR3 consists of 14 residues. Looked up from germline, CDR1 is KGHSH and CDR2 is LQKENI. V was clipped by 0 bases and J by 3 bases, with 8 bases between them. CDR3 sequence (DNA): TGTGCCAGCTCACCACCGAGGGATCACACTGAAGCTTTCTTT. Encoded protein: CASSPPRDHTEAFF.

This clonotype was counted between two and nine times. V gene TRBV12-3 or TRBV12-4 combines with J gene TRBJ1-2; 10 bases are shared with TRBD1. With 6 bases clipped from V and 8 bases from J, the junction kept 6 bases outside the gene matches. This CDR3 contains 13 residues. The CDR3 region has the DNA TGTGCCAGCAGACGACAGGGGGCAGGGGGCTACACCTTC. It encodes CASRRQGAGGYTF.

As regards this clonotype: A much larger clone differs from this one at a single base, so this may be a read error. CDR3 sequence: CASSRTIPATEAYF. DNA of the CDR3: TGTGCCAGCAGCCGCACGATCCCAGCGACTGAAGCTTACTTT. V and J are TRBV7-2 and TRBJ1-1; D is unclear. Germline values: CDR1 SGHTA, CDR2 FQGNSA. There are 14 residues in the CDR3.

This clonotype has at least ten counts. The chain recombines TRBV7-2 with TRBJ2-1; 10 bases match TRBD2. J lost 9 bases, V lost 1 base, and 9 bases had no gene match. In germline, CDR1 is SGHTA, CDR2 FQGNSA. There are 16 residues in the CDR3. CDR3 DNA: TGTGCCAGCAGCTTAGGGCTAGCGGGAGTAATTGGTGAGCAGTTCTTC. This translates into CASSLGLAGVIGEQFF.

This clonotype was picked up a small number of times. The chain employs TRBV19 and TRBJ1-5; 8 nucleotides agree with TRBD1. Per the germline V gene, CDR1 is LNHDA and CDR2 is SQIVND (reference sequence). The V gene end was trimmed by 0 bases and the J gene end by 3 bases; junction bases not matched to a gene: 7. CDR3 length: 17 residues. In nucleotides, the CDR3 is TGTGCCAGTAGTATAGATAGTGGGACAGGACCCAATCAGCCCCAGCATTTT. This translates into CASSIDSGTGPNQPQHF.

On this clonotype: A much larger clone lies one base from this, so it may be a read error. The CDR3 ends on some other residue instead of the conserved phenylalanine or tryptophan, so this is likely a read error. The J gene is TRBJ1-1, the V gene TRBV28; D ambiguous. Germline V lookup: CDR1 MDHEN, CDR2 SYDVKM. CDR3 length equals 14 residues. V dropped 2 bases and J dropped 2 bases, with 9 bases sitting between them. The CDR3 bases are TGTGCCAGCAGTTTAGGCCCGGGTAACACTGAAGCTTTCTCT. Translated, it gives CASSLGPGNTEAFS.

The chain uses TRBV5-5 and TRBJ1-1, with D uncertain. V was trimmed by 2 bases and J by 1 base, leaving 12 bases between them. Per the germline V gene, CDR1 is SGHKS and CDR2 is YYEKEE (reference sequence). This CDR3 comprises 15 residues. CDR3: CASSFGSLTNTEAFF. The DNA of the CDR3 is TGTGCCAGCAGCTTCGGGTCGTTAACGAACACTGAAGCTTTCTTT.

The chain links TRBV24-1 to TRBJ2-1; the D gene is possibly TRBD1 (7 bases). Trimming took off 3 bases at V and 12 bases at J, with 29 bases between the two ends. The CDR3 contains 18 residues. Germline V lookup: CDR1 KGHDR, CDR2 SFDVKD. DNA of the CDR3: TGTGCCACCAGTGATCCGAAATCCGGGGGACAGTCGAGTCGGGGGCAGTTCTTC. It specifies CATSDPKSGGQSSRGQFF.

This chain joins TRBV6-2 or TRBV6-3 and TRBJ2-1; 11 bases fit TRBD2. Germline assignment: CDR1 MNHEY and CDR2 SVGEGT. V shed 6 bases and J 6 bases; nucleotides not matched to a gene: 7. The CDR3 is 15 residues long. Here the CDR3 reads CASSPLAGGGNEQFF. As DNA, the CDR3 is TGTGCCAGCAGCCCCTTAGCGGGAGGGGGCAATGAGCAGTTCTTC.